These 19 T cell receptor beta chains were sequenced from one sample in a study of T cells in Graves' hyperthyroidism and ophthalmopathy. RNA transcripts served as the template for amplifying TCR beta CDR3 regions. RT-PCR in the first round (using the HTBI primer set) targeted the TCR CDR3. In TCRdb, the multiplex PCR reads were re-called with MiXCR into one record per CDR3 protein. This table holds hundreds of thousands of distinct CDR3 sequences, about a sixth found once. What was sequenced was blood. These receptors were taken from a young woman with Graves' hyperthyroidism.

This clonotype was counted a few times. The chain couples TRBV6-1 to TRBJ2-2, with TRBD2 matching 13 bases. The V gene's germline CDR1 is MNHNS and CDR2 SASEGT. J lost 4 bases, V lost 5 bases, and 7 bases had no gene match. CDR3 length equals 17 residues. CDR3 sequence reads: CASSRLTSGGPTGELFF. For the CDR3, the DNA is TGTGCCAGCAGTCGCCTGACTAGCGGGGGGCCCACCGGGGAGCTGTTTTTT.

This clonotype was detected a few times. CDR3 sequence: CSARVPGGSNTQYF. In DNA form, the CDR3 reads TGCAGTGCTAGAGTCCCCGGGGGGTCAAATACGCAGTATTTT. The chain joins TRBV20-1 to TRBJ2-3, with 7 bases matching TRBD2. Germline V gene lookup returns CDR1 DFQATT and CDR2 SNEGSKA (reference sequence). There are 14 residues in the CDR3. V gave up 1 base and J gave up 7 bases; unmatched junction bases: 8.

This clonotype has at least ten counts. The rearrangement joins TRBV13 to TRBJ2-5, with 9 bases identical to TRBD1. Trimming cost V 5 bases and J 2 bases; bases outside gene matches: 9. The CDR3 is made up of 16 amino acids. Germline V gene data show CDR1 as PRHDT and CDR2 as FYEKMQ (reference sequence). Written as DNA, the CDR3 is TGTGCCAGCAGCGAAACAGGGGGCGCGGATCAAGAGACCCAGTACTTC. It codes for CASSETGGADQETQYF.

This chain connects TRBV20-1 to TRBJ2-2; 9 bases align to TRBD1. The CDR3 runs to 13 residues. Trimming cost V 6 bases and J 6 bases; bases outside gene matches: 5. Germline CDR1 DFQATT, CDR2 SNEGSKA (reference sequence). Here the CDR3 reads CSASRTGAGELFF. Here the CDR3 DNA reads TGCAGTGCCAGCCGGACAGGGGCCGGGGAGCTGTTTTTT.

This clonotype occurred many times. The chain uses TRBV19 and TRBJ2-5; 7 bases align to TRBD2. The germline V gene has CDR1 LNHDA and CDR2 SQIVND (reference sequence). Unmatched junction bases numbered 5, after V lost 8 bases and J lost 2 bases. The CDR3 consists of 13 residues. The CDR3 region is CASSLARQETQYF. In DNA form, the CDR3 reads TGTGCCAGTTCACTAGCGAGGCAAGAGACCCAGTACTTC.

The J gene is TRBJ2-1, the V gene TRBV29-1; D possibly matches TRBD1 or TRBD2 (6 bases each). The CDR3 totals 16 residues. Germline V CDR1 and CDR2: SQVTM, ANQGSEA. V lost 0 bases and J lost 2, with 14 bases in between. The CDR3 spells CSVEDRRGAAYNEQFF. The CDR3 nucleotides read TGCAGCGTTGAAGATCGAAGGGGGGCCGCCTACAATGAGCAGTTCTTC.

The chain employs TRBV6-1 and TRBJ2-1, with D uncertain. The CDR3 runs to 12 residues. Germline assignment: CDR1 MNHNS and CDR2 SASEGT. Trimming took 8 bases from V and 10 from J, leaving 15 bases between them. The CDR3 DNA is TGTGCCAGCGCAGCCCTACTCCAAGAGCAGTTCTTC. Its translation is CASAALLQEQFF.

This clonotype came up many times. The rearrangement joins TRBV24-1 to TRBJ1-5, with D tentatively TRBD1 (6 bases). The ends were cut back, 0 bases at V and 2 bases at J, with 7 bases in the middle. The CDR3 length is 15 residues. CDR1 is KGHDR and CDR2 is SFDVKD in the germline V gene. The chain's CDR3 is CATSDLEGGNQPQHF. DNA of the CDR3: TGTGCCACCAGTGATTTGGAGGGGGGCAATCAGCCCCAGCATTTT.

This clonotype came up a few times. V and J are TRBV7-8 and TRBJ2-2; 8 nucleotides agree with TRBD2. CDR3 length: 16 residues. V lost 1 base to trimming and J lost 5 bases; unmatched junction nucleotides: 6. Germline V gives CDR1 SGHVS, CDR2 FQNEAQ. The CDR3 spells CASSLGLRGGTGELFF. CDR3 nucleotides: TGTGCCAGCAGCTTAGGGCTCCGGGGGGGGACCGGGGAGCTGTTTTTT.

This clonotype was recorded many times. The V call is TRBV6-1, the J call TRBJ1-1; no clear D gene. V was shortened by 10 bases and J by 5 bases, with 29 bases between the two germline ends. CDR1 and CDR2 from the germline V gene are MNHNS and SASEGT. This CDR3 comprises 17 residues. The CDR3 sequence is CANSLRDSLVVGTEAFF. The CDR3 DNA follows: TGTGCCAACAGCTTAAGGGATTCCCTAGTGGTTGGAACTGAAGCTTTCTTT.

The genes are TRBV28 and TRBJ1-2; D uncertain. V lost 10 bases and J lost 3, with 15 bases in between. Germline-derived CDR1 and CDR2 are MDHEN and SYDVKM. This CDR3 has 13 amino acids. In DNA form, the CDR3 reads TGTGCCACCAGCGCCCTTTGGTACTATGGCTACACCTTC. Protein: CATSALWYYGYTF.

This clonotype occurred a few times. V is TRBV7-2 and J is TRBJ1-2; D uncertain. CDR1 and CDR2 from the germline V gene are SGHTA and FQGNSA. Deletions cut 5 bases from V and 8 bases from J, with 18 bases between. The CDR3 runs to 14 residues. The CDR3 region is CASSRVVWERGYTF. The CDR3 coding sequence is TGTGCCAGCAGCCGCGTGGTCTGGGAAAGAGGCTACACCTTC.

Only a few counts were recorded for this clonotype. The V gene is TRBV4-3, the J gene TRBJ2-4; D is unresolved. Germline-derived CDR1 and CDR2 are LGHNA and YSLEER. This CDR3 has 13 residues. V was clipped by 0 bases and J by 6 bases, with 6 bases between them. CDR3 region: CASSQDYRNIQYF. In DNA, the CDR3 is TGCGCCAGCAGCCAAGATTACAGAAACATTCAGTACTTC.

This clonotype was counted many times. This chain uses TRBV3-1 with TRBJ1-1; the D is unclear. Germline loops: CDR1 LGHDT, CDR2 YNNKEL (reference sequence). V dropped 8 bases and J dropped 6 bases, with 25 bases sitting between them. The CDR3 length is 16 residues. The CDR3: CASLSNNNWGLAEAFF. CDR3 DNA sequence: TGTGCCAGCCTTAGCAACAATAATTGGGGTCTCGCTGAAGCTTTCTTT.

V is TRBV25-1 and J is TRBJ1-5; tentative D call: TRBD1 (5 bases). The CDR3 totals 13 residues. Germline CDR1 and CDR2: MGHDK and SYGVNS. V was trimmed by 10 bases and J by 4 bases, leaving 14 bases between them. The DNA of the CDR3 is TGTGCCACCTCAAGCGGGGGGAATCAGCCCCAGCATTTT. Its translation is CATSSGGNQPQHF. Based on the CDR3 plus reference TRBV25-1 and TRBJ1-5, the full variable domain is EADIYQTPRYLVIGTGKKITLECSQTMGHDKMYWYQQDPGMELHLIHYSYGVNSTEKGDLSSESTVSRIRTEHFPLTLESARPSHTSQYLCATSSGGNQPQHFGDGTRLSIL.

The rearrangement joins TRBV15 to TRBJ1-1; D ambiguous. The length of the CDR3 is 14 residues. The ends were cut back, 2 bases at V and 2 bases at J, with 9 bases in the middle. In germline, CDR1 is LNHNV, CDR2 YYDKDF (reference sequence). This CDR3 reads CATSRKTGNTEAFF. The CDR3 bases are TGTGCCACCAGCAGAAAGACGGGAAACACTGAAGCTTTCTTT.

This clonotype was seen ten or more times. This chain connects TRBV7-2 to TRBJ2-5; TRBD1 or TRBD2 may be the D gene (6 bases each). This CDR3 is 15 amino acids long. Germline values: CDR1 SGHTA, CDR2 FQGNSA. V dropped 5 bases and J dropped 5 bases, with 18 bases sitting between them. The chain's CDR3 is CASSASGGPGETQYF. CDR3 DNA sequence: TGTGCCAGCAGCGCTAGTGGGGGGCCTGGGGAGACCCAGTACTTC.

This clonotype has a handful of counts. This chain connects TRBV20-1 to TRBJ2-1; 15 bases align to TRBD2. J gave up 0 bases and V 6 bases, and 9 bases lay outside the gene matches. Germline lookup yields CDR1 DFQATT and CDR2 SNEGSKA (reference sequence). This CDR3 comprises 18 residues. CDR3 sequence: CSAPGTSGRPRSYNEQFF. The CDR3 bases are TGCAGTGCCCCCGGGACTAGCGGGAGGCCGCGCTCCTACAATGAGCAGTTCTTC.

On this clonotype: A read error may produce the germline difference seen at one junction end. The chain couples TRBV4-3 to TRBJ2-2, with a possible D match to TRBD1 (5 bases). CDR1 and CDR2 (germline): LGHNA, YSLEER. The CDR3 has 16 amino acids. DNA for the CDR3: TGCGCCAGCAGCCAAGGCGGACATCAGAACGCCGGGGAGCTGTTTTTT. Encoded protein: CASSQGGHQNAGELFF.